Included here is one TCR beta chain sequence, with context. The antigen remains undetermined. The source of the sample is a study of T cell responses to AZD1222 COVID-19 vaccine. General observations from the study: There were vaccine-associated CD4 TCRs across spike, dominant at 160-218 and 743-854.

Some clones are missing from TCRdb's copy, which holds only in-frame ones; the method was immunoSEQ multiplex PCR. The table shows about 150,000 clones, with approximately 85% occurring only once. Germline V gives CDR1 SGHNT, CDR2 YYREEE (reference sequence). Deletions cut 0 bases from V and 7 bases from J, with 8 bases between. The CDR3 spans 14 residues. The sequencing here drew on peripheral blood, taken 28 days after the second dose of the MenACWY control vaccine. This clonotype was sampled from an adult who received the MenACWY meningococcal vaccine as a control. The rearrangement uses TRBV5-4 and TRBJ1-6; D call uncertain. The CDR3 protein is CASSLGQENSPLHF. As DNA, the CDR3 is TGTGCCAGCAGCTTGGGGCAGGAGAATTCACCCCTCCACTTT. The entire variable domain, with the rest obtained from reference TRBV5-4 and TRBJ1-6, is as follows: ETGVTQSPTHLIKTRGQQVTLRCSSQSGHNTVSWYQQALGQGPQFIFQYYREEENGRGNFPPRFSGLQFPNYSSELNVNALELDDSALYLCASSLGQENSPLHFGNGTRLTVT.